The source of this T cell receptor beta chain is a study of T cells expressing NK-cell markers. The CDR3 is 14 amino acids. CDR1 and CDR2 from the germline V gene are DFQATT and SNEGSKA (reference sequence). 5'RACE template switching built TCR beta cDNA with unique molecular identifiers. TCRdb reprocessed the 5' RACE reads and keeps a single row for each CDR3 protein, giving no DNA. Here the sample table reports approximately 150,000 distinct CDR3 sequences. The receptor's source is a woman between 18 and 70 years old in good health. The chain has TRBV20-1 and TRBJ2-7; as DNA is missing, the TRBD1 call by TCRdb cannot be tested. Input material: blood T cells: a sorted CD56 or NKG2C T cell subset, CD4+ or CD8+ T cells, or bulk PBMC T cells (not recorded which). The chain's CDR3 is CSAGDNGISYEQYF.